These T cell receptor beta chains were read from a single sample in a study of Graves' ophthalmopathy and Graves' hyperthyroidism. MiXCR, run by TCRdb on the multiplex PCR reads, gives a single entry per CDR3 protein. The table shows 600,000 to 650,000 distinct CDR3 sequences, with 22% occurring only once. The sequenced sample was peripheral blood. The origin of the receptors is a woman aged 18-30 years with stable Graves' hyperthyroidism. Some clones in this sample may be carry-over from other donors' samples. The CDR3 runs from the conserved cysteine through the conserved F or W. Fields, in order: clone size, J gene, V gene, D gene, CDR3 protein, CDR3 DNA. The D gene is left open where the match is weak. The size of a clone is reported for some rows only, either as once, few or many, or as a class for expanded clones.

many	TRBJ2-5	TRBV28	-	CASSFGGGGTQYF	TGTGCCAGCAGTTTTGGCGGTGGGGGGACCCAGTACTTC
many	TRBJ2-7	TRBV27	-	CASRERYWTSNYYEQYF	TGTGCCAGCAGGGAGAGGTATTGGACTTCAAATTACTACGAGCAGTACTTC
many	TRBJ2-2	TRBV12-3/TRBV12-4	TRBD2	CASKDGRRLAGVTGELFF	TGTGCCAGCAAAGATGGGCGCAGGCTAGCGGGAGTCACCGGGGAGCTGTTTTTT
many	TRBJ1-1	TRBV28	-	CASSSAGGENTEAFF	TGTGCCAGCAGCAGCGCGGGGGGCGAAAACACTGAAGCTTTCTTT
many	TRBJ1-2	TRBV14	-	CASSQDRVYGYTF	TGTGCCAGCAGCCAAGACAGGGTGTATGGCTACACCTTC
once	TRBJ2-5	TRBV18	-	CASLPRGLKYQETQYF	TGTGCCAGCTTACCACGGGGACTGAAGTACCAAGAGACCCAGTACTTC
many	TRBJ1-5	TRBV6-1	-	CASSDIIGGQPQHF	TGTGCCAGCAGTGATATCATTGGTGGTCAGCCCCAGCATTTT
few	TRBJ1-2	TRBV12-3/TRBV12-4	-	CASSETGQGDGYTF	TGTGCCAGCAGCGAAACGGGGCAAGGAGATGGCTACACCTTC
many	TRBJ2-7	TRBV13	-	CASARDGGYEQYF	TGTGCCAGCGCTAGGGACGGAGGCTACGAGCAGTACTTC
few	TRBJ1-6	TRBV30	TRBD1	CAWGWGQWGSPLHF	TGTGCCTGGGGATGGGGACAGTGGGGCTCACCCCTCCACTTT
many	TRBJ1-2	TRBV11-2	TRBD1	CASSPRTGKPNYGYTF	TGTGCCAGCAGCCCGCGGACAGGGAAGCCTAACTATGGCTACACCTTC
many	TRBJ2-2	TRBV5-1	-	CASSIGLENTGELFF	TGCGCCAGCAGCATTGGACTGGAGAACACCGGGGAGCTGTTTTTT
many	TRBJ1-1	TRBV6-1	-	CASLGQVNTEAFF	TGTGCCAGCTTGGGGCAGGTGAACACTGAAGCTTTCTTT
-	TRBJ2-2	TRBV7-3	TRBD2	CASSSSGRNTGELCF	TGTGCCAGCAGCAGCAGCGGGAGGAACACCGGGGAGCTGTGTTTT
many	TRBJ1-2	TRBV6-5	TRBD1	CASSYRTGGDGYTF	TGTGCCAGCAGTTATCGGACAGGGGGAGATGGCTACACCTTC
many	TRBJ2-7	TRBV15	TRBD2	CATSVAGGPMSSYEQYF	TGTGCCACCAGCGTAGCGGGAGGGCCGATGAGCTCCTACGAGCAGTACTTC
few	TRBJ1-6	TRBV5-1	-	CASSLNVGGTPNSPLHF	TGCGCCAGCAGCTTGAACGTGGGGGGCACGCCTAATTCACCCCTCCACTTT
few	TRBJ2-5	TRBV18	TRBD1	CASSPTGGSQETQYF	TGTGCCAGCTCCCCGACAGGGGGCTCACAAGAGACCCAGTACTTC
-	TRBJ1-1	TRBV13	-	CASSSRKGREAFF	TGTGCCAGCAGCTCCCGAAAGGGACGGGAAGCTTTCTTT
many	TRBJ2-4	TRBV6-5	-	CASSYESGAQNIQYF	TGTGCCAGCAGTTACGAGTCAGGGGCCCAAAACATTCAGTACTTC
few	TRBJ2-4	TRBV30	-	CAWSVQDRNIQYF	TGTGCCTGGAGTGTACAGGATAGAAACATTCAGTACTTC
-	TRBJ2-5	TRBV28	TRBD2	CASSPYFSGIQETQYF	TGTGCCAGCAGTCCTTACTTTAGCGGGATACAAGAGACCCAGTACTTC
many	TRBJ1-2	TRBV30	-	CAWSAGDYGYTF	TGTGCCTGGAGTGCAGGGGACTATGGCTACACCTTC
few	TRBJ2-2	TRBV4-1	TRBD1	CASSQDVAGGVWGGELFF	TGCGCCAGCAGCCAAGATGTGGCAGGGGGCGTTTGGGGCGGGGAGCTGTTTTTT
many	TRBJ2-7	TRBV27	TRBD1	CASSSRDRADLEQYF	TGTGCCAGCAGTTCGAGGGACAGGGCCGACCTCGAGCAGTACTTC
many	TRBJ1-2	TRBV12-3/TRBV12-4	-	CASSFQGSYGYTF	TGTGCCAGCAGTTTTCAGGGTTCCTATGGCTACACCTTC
many	TRBJ1-1	TRBV12-3/TRBV12-4	-	CASSLERNTEAFF	TGTGCCAGCAGCTTGGAAAGGAACACTGAAGCTTTCTTT
many	TRBJ2-5	TRBV10-3	-	CAIRAQETQYF	TGTGCCATCAGAGCCCAGGAGACCCAGTACTTC
many	TRBJ1-5	TRBV11-1	TRBD1	CASTPGGLAQHF	TGTGCCAGCACTCCAGGGGGTTTAGCCCAGCATTTT
many	TRBJ1-6	TRBV6-1	-	CATLARVNYNSPLHF	TGTGCCACACTGGCGAGAGTAAACTATAATTCACCCCTCCACTTT
-	TRBJ2-7	TRBV7-9	-	CASSPGPGVAYEQYF	TGTGCCAGCAGCCCCGGACCCGGGGTGGCCTACGAGCAGTACTTC
many	TRBJ1-1	TRBV2	-	CASSLTDLTLMNTEAFF	TGTGCCAGCAGTCTAACGGACCTAACTCTTATGAACACTGAAGCTTTCTTT
many	TRBJ2-5	TRBV29-1	TRBD2	CSVRGGTETQYF	TGCAGCGTACGGGGGGGGACGGAGACCCAGTACTTC
many	TRBJ2-5	TRBV12-3/TRBV12-4	-	CASSGGTARVNF	TGTGCCAGCAGTGGAGGGACAGCCCGAGTCAACTTC
many	TRBJ1-6	TRBV4-2	TRBD1	CASSQGGGRQGVYSPLHF	TGTGCCAGCAGCCAAGGTGGGGGTCGGCAGGGGGTTTATTCACCCCTCCACTTT
many	TRBJ2-7	TRBV6-2/TRBV6-3	TRBD2	CASSSWTSGSYEQYF	TGTGCCAGCAGTTCATGGACTAGCGGCTCCTACGAGCAGTACTTC
few	TRBJ2-2	TRBV5-1	-	CATRQRAVETGELFF	TGCGCCACCCGCCAGCGGGCCGTGGAAACCGGGGAGCTGTTTTTT
-	TRBJ1-1	TRBV6-5	-	CASSYGISSEAFF	TGTGCCAGCAGTTACGGGATCTCCTCCGAAGCTTTCTTT
many	TRBJ2-7	TRBV20-1	TRBD2	CSARGVAGGYEQYF	TGCAGTGCTAGAGGTGTAGCGGGTGGCTACGAGCAGTACTTC
many	TRBJ2-7	TRBV7-9	-	CASSLVGEEPEQYF	TGTGCCAGCAGCTTAGTAGGGGAGGAGCCCGAGCAGTACTTC
many	TRBJ2-7	TRBV6-5	TRBD1	CASSYSPGQSSYEQYF	TGTGCCAGCAGTTACTCTCCGGGACAGAGCTCCTACGAGCAGTACTTC
many	TRBJ2-2	TRBV20-1	TRBD2	CSARDHRSGTNTGELFF	TGCAGTGCTAGAGATCACCGAAGCGGGACGAACACCGGGGAGCTGTTTTTT
many	TRBJ1-6	TRBV6-5	-	CASSSWGDYNSPLHF	TGTGCCAGCAGTTCGTGGGGGGATTATAATTCACCCCTCCACTTT
many	TRBJ2-2	TRBV12-3/TRBV12-4	TRBD2	CASGTSGRATGELFF	TGTGCCAGCGGGACTAGCGGGAGGGCCACCGGGGAGCTGTTTTTT